Listed below are T cell receptor beta chains from one sample, sequenced in a study of OX40 agonist ivuxolimab in advanced cancers. Here immunoSEQ multiplex PCR was the method, and the copy in TCRdb shows in-frame clones only, minus some. The top ten clones hold around 0.38% of a sample with around 86,000 clones, about 88% of them seen once. This sample comprised CD4+ or CD8+ T cells sorted from blood, obtained in a trial of the OX40 agonist ivuxolimab. The source is an adult with an advanced solid tumor such as melanoma, head and neck, liver or kidney cancer. Each CDR3 is given with its conserved first and last residue. The order of the fields is J gene, V gene, CDR3 protein.

j_call: TRBJ1-1
v_call: TRBV9
cdr3_aa: CASSLGQVNTEAFF

j_call: TRBJ2-7
v_call: TRBV5-8
cdr3_aa: CASSSPQSYEQYF

j_call: TRBJ1-3
v_call: TRBV7-9
cdr3_aa: CASSGQGTSGNTIYF

j_call: TRBJ2-1
v_call: TRBV7-6
cdr3_aa: CASSPTDSYNEQFF

j_call: TRBJ2-1
v_call: TRBV7-6
cdr3_aa: CASSLESGRASYNEQFF

j_call: TRBJ2-2
v_call: TRBV19
cdr3_aa: CASTGALYTGELFF

j_call: TRBJ2-3
v_call: TRBV11-3
cdr3_aa: CASSSDLATDTQYF

j_call: TRBJ2-7
v_call: TRBV7-8
cdr3_aa: CASSQVNRRGYEQYF

j_call: TRBJ2-1
v_call: TRBV7-9
cdr3_aa: CASSPQGLAGPNEQFF

j_call: TRBJ1-2
v_call: TRBV19
cdr3_aa: CASRTDRGVNYGYTF

j_call: TRBJ1-1
v_call: TRBV18
cdr3_aa: CASQGTGDTEAFF

j_call: TRBJ1-5
v_call: TRBV2
cdr3_aa: CASSPKTGGNQPQHF

j_call: TRBJ2-7
v_call: TRBV2
cdr3_aa: CASSEQQYEQYF

j_call: TRBJ1-1
v_call: TRBV7-9
cdr3_aa: CASSSAGTGNTEAFF

j_call: TRBJ2-7
v_call: TRBV4-3
cdr3_aa: CASSQQTSGHSYEQYF

j_call: TRBJ2-3
v_call: TRBV5-1
cdr3_aa: CASSLGLVSVDTQYF

j_call: TRBJ2-7
v_call: TRBV30
cdr3_aa: CAWSVPYSEQYF

j_call: TRBJ2-7
v_call: TRBV6-5
cdr3_aa: CASTRDSPLGEQYF

j_call: TRBJ2-5
v_call: TRBV18
cdr3_aa: CASSPPSGSQETQYF

j_call: TRBJ1-5
v_call: TRBV6-4
cdr3_aa: CAILRPGQGVLRVSNQPQHF

j_call: TRBJ2-7
v_call: TRBV7-9
cdr3_aa: CASSLMGGSYEQYF

j_call: TRBJ2-1
v_call: TRBV7-8
cdr3_aa: CASSSLAGSYNEQFF

j_call: TRBJ2-7
v_call: TRBV6-1
cdr3_aa: CASSPPTGLGYEQYF

j_call: TRBJ1-4
v_call: TRBV7-9
cdr3_aa: CASSLGAITGSYEKLFF

j_call: TRBJ2-5
v_call: TRBV9
cdr3_aa: CASSVGTAPQETQYF

j_call: TRBJ1-1
v_call: TRBV11-2
cdr3_aa: CASFTAIEAFF

j_call: TRBJ1-5
v_call: TRBV10-3
cdr3_aa: CAISVDRVGQPQHF

j_call: TRBJ2-7
v_call: TRBV11-2
cdr3_aa: CASSFLLTSLGYEQYF

j_call: TRBJ2-2
v_call: TRBV11-3
cdr3_aa: CASSLGVGELFF

j_call: TRBJ2-7
v_call: TRBV19
cdr3_aa: CASSHTGEAYEQYF

j_call: TRBJ1-5
v_call: TRBV9
cdr3_aa: CASSVGPGQRSNQPQHF

j_call: TRBJ2-2
v_call: TRBV5-1
cdr3_aa: CASSHKNTGELFF

j_call: TRBJ1-1
v_call: TRBV6-6
cdr3_aa: CASSYWGSTEAFF

j_call: TRBJ2-2
v_call: TRBV27
cdr3_aa: CASRTAGGSYLMSNTGELFF

j_call: TRBJ2-7
v_call: TRBV9
cdr3_aa: CASSVQPTSGPYEQYF

j_call: TRBJ1-4
v_call: TRBV6-5
cdr3_aa: CASSYDPGQRKEKLFF

j_call: TRBJ2-1
v_call: TRBV10-3
cdr3_aa: CAINVGGGEQFF

j_call: TRBJ2-1
v_call: TRBV5-1
cdr3_aa: CASSLGGNTYNEQFF

j_call: TRBJ1-2
v_call: TRBV21-1
cdr3_aa: CASSLKVSPLGYYGYTF

j_call: TRBJ2-5
v_call: TRBV30
cdr3_aa: CAWSVLRGGSQETQYF

j_call: TRBJ2-2
v_call: TRBV5-1
cdr3_aa: CASSLGQNTGELFF

j_call: TRBJ2-1
v_call: TRBV4-1
cdr3_aa: CASSQDPSNQGIPMRQFF

j_call: TRBJ2-3
v_call: TRBV6-5
cdr3_aa: CASSYQEGPDTQYF

j_call: TRBJ2-3
v_call: TRBV15
cdr3_aa: CATSTRWSGSGPDTQYF

j_call: TRBJ1-2
v_call: TRBV6-4
cdr3_aa: CASSDRYGYTF